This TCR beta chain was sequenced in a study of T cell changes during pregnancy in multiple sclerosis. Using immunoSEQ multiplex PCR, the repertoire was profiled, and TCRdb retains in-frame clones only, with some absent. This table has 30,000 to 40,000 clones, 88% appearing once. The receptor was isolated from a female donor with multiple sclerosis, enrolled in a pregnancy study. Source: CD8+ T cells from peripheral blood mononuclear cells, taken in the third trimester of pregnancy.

The CDR3 sequence is CASSPRRTDTQYF. The DNA for the CDR3 is TGTGCCAGTAGTCCCCGTCGCACAGATACGCAGTATTTT. The J gene is TRBJ2-3, the V gene TRBV19; D is undetermined. Per germline, CDR1 LNHDA and CDR2 SQIVND (reference sequence). V gave up 5 bases and J gave up 1 base, with 7 bases separating them. There are 13 residues in the CDR3.